This T cell receptor (beta chain) was observed in a study of blood T cell repertoires in COVID-19 (dated by TCRdb to 2020 to 2022). As for the study more broadly: Samples from collaborators originated in the United States, Italy and Spain and spanned both the acute and convalescent phases of COVID-19. Where available, HLA class I and class II types were taken from metadata supplied by the sample provider and were not determined by assay-based typing. Subjects who had been exposed to COVID-19, were actively infected with it, or had recovered from it provided the deeply sampled blood TCRbeta repertoires that made up the dataset. The repertoires were released in a freely available public database intended as a resource for research on the immune response to SARS-CoV-2. The sample metadata nearly always contained a de-identified subject ID, COVID-19 status, age in years and sex. The samples were drawn from the first 160 participants of the ongoing ImmuneRACE study and from more than 1,000 subjects provided by 6 global collaborators. The prospective study material was composed of cDNA or gDNA derived from T cells, B-cell-depleted T cells, or PBMCs.

TCRbeta CDR3 regions were amplified from genomic DNA by means of the immunoSEQ Assay, a bias-controlled multiplex PCR. Per the authors' processing: Nucleated cell counts per sample were estimated from amplification of reference gene primers within the assay. To quantify the absolute abundance of each unique TCRbeta CDR3 rearrangement, sequence reads were collapsed and filtered. For each sample, productive Simpson clonality was calculated by taking the square root of Simpson's diversity index across productive rearrangements. In its TCRdb copy, this immuneACCESS table keeps in-frame sequences only and misses some clones. Where compared with another copy, unresolved V genes explain less than half of these, and the others have no known cause. D and trimming were read from the DNA, whereas the V and J calls and clone size are those reported in that table. This sample holds 46,000 or so clones; around 86% were observed only once. Approximately 15% of the sample rests with the top ten.

The investigation overall reported the following: How much clinical and demographic metadata was included differed by source and by participant, and the metadata was provided uncurated.

As for this clone: The target of this receptor is not known. The sample holds no much larger clone one base away, and base qualities are not on file.

According to the germline V gene, CDR1 reads MDHEN and CDR2 reads SYDVKM. The junction shows trimming of 2 bases on V and 7 bases on J, plus 9 bases between the germline ends. The CDR3 goes from the cysteine to the phenylalanine over 13 residues. Only CDR3 DNA is held: 39 bases, read in frame from base 1. Each collaborating institution followed its own protocols to collect whole blood in K2EDTA tubes. For TCRbeta analysis, collaborators shipped samples as frozen whole blood, isolated PBMCs, or DNA extracted from either of those sample types. The TCR originated in a man in his sixties with active or convalescent COVID-19. Sequences were obtained from peripheral blood. The chain is encoded by TRBV28 joined to TRBJ2-1, with the identity of the D gene unclear. The CDR3 has the sequence CASSLNNPNEQFF. The DNA sequence is given as TGTGCCAGCAGTTTAAACAATCCGAATGAGCAGTTCTTC. Reference TRBV28 and TRBJ2-1 genes cover what lies past the CDR3, so the full variable domain is DVKVTQSSRYLVKRTGEKVFLECVQDMDHENMFWYRQDPGLGLRLIYFSYDVKMKEKGDIPEGYSVSREKKERFSLILESASTNQTSMYLCASSLNNPNEQFFGPGTRLTVL.